This T cell receptor (beta chain) was profiled in a study of blood T cells in healthy people across ages. Findings and caveats of the study: Greater diversity and more naive CD4+ cells were seen in long-lived donors than in aged donors. Estimates drawn from one million T cells were deemed to understate diversity. Unsorted PBMCs blocked a conclusive comparison of naive and antigen-experienced cells.

Donors were healthy Caucasian individuals from Russia aged roughly 6 to 95. A sample-barcoded 5' primer and a J-beta primer mix were used in a second PCR of about 7 to 12 cycles. Via MiXCR, TCRdb re-called the 5' RACE reads, giving one row per CDR3 protein. This table holds approximately 960,000 distinct CDR3 sequences, almost 30% found once. A note on this clonotype: Its antigen is still unknown.

In germline, CDR1 is LNHDA, CDR2 SQIVND (reference sequence). The CDR3 runs 14 residues. V shed 6 bases, J shed 3 bases, and the junction held 6 bases outside the gene matches. These data are also associated with another study on T cells of mothers and their children.

The source of this sequence is a woman in her 40s in good health. The rearrangement joins TRBV19 to TRBJ2-3; TRBD2 matches at 7 bases. The sequenced material came from blood. CDR3 in amino acids: CASRPIGGTDTQYF. The CDR3 DNA reads as TGTGCCAGTAGGCCGATCGGGGGGACAGATACGCAGTATTTT.